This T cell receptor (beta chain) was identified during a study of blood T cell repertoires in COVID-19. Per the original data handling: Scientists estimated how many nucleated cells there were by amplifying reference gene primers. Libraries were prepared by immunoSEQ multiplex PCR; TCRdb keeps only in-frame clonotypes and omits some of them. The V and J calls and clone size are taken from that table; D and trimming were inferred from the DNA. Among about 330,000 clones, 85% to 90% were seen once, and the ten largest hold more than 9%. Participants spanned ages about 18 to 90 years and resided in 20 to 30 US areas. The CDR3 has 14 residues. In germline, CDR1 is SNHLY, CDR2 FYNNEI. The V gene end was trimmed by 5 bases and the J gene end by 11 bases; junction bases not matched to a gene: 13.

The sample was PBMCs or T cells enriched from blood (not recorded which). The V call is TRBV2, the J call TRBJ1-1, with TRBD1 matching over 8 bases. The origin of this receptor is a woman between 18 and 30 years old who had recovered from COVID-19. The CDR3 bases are TGTGCCAGCAGTTTTAAGACAGGGGTTGCGGGCGCTTTCTTT. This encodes CASSFKTGVAGAFF.